This entry lists 7 T cell receptor beta chains sequenced from one sample in a study of shared clonotypes between healthy human individuals. TCRdb keeps only in-frame clones here, not all; method: immunoSEQ multiplex PCR. The table has roughly 400,000 clones, approximately 97% seen once. Material for sequencing was memory CD8+ T cells sorted from blood. Subset defined: CD45RO+ cells pooled with CCR7-negative TemRA cells. These receptors were taken from a man aged 30 to 39 in good health.

The rearrangement links TRBV28 to TRBJ1-5; D unresolved. V shed 4 bases and J shed 0 bases, with 13 bases lying between them. The CDR3 extends over 16 amino acids. Germline V CDR1 and CDR2: MDHEN, SYDVKM. CDR3 DNA: TGTGCCAGCAGTTGGTGGGAGCCATATAGCAATCAGCCCCAGCATTTT. Protein product: CASSWWEPYSNQPQHF.

This chain joins TRBV7-6 and TRBJ2-7; TRBD2 might be the D (7 bases). Trimming removed 4 bases from V and 2 bases from J, with 12 bases in between. CDR1 and CDR2 from the germline V gene are SGHVS and FNYEAQ. This CDR3 comprises 14 residues. CDR3 DNA sequence: TGTGCCAGCAGCTCCATAGGGGGGGCCTACGAGCAGTACTTC. Residues: CASSSIGGAYEQYF.

This clone showed up just once. This chain links TRBV7-9 with TRBJ1-2, with D maybe TRBD1 (5 bases). Germline CDR1 and CDR2: SEHNR and FQNEAQ (reference sequence). V was trimmed by 2 bases and J by 0 bases, leaving 7 bases between them. The CDR3 runs to 14 residues. CDR3 in DNA: TGTGCCAGCAGCTTATCAGGGCCTAACTATGGCTACACCTTC. It translates to CASSLSGPNYGYTF.

The chain combines TRBV2 with TRBJ1-1; possibly TRBD1 for D (6 bases). CDR3 length equals 15 residues. Trimming shortened V by 6 bases and J by 0 bases, and 14 bases separated the two germline ends. Germline V lookup: CDR1 SNHLY, CDR2 FYNNEI. The CDR3, as DNA: TGTGCCAGCAGGAAGGGCACAGGGATGAACACTGAAGCTTTCTTT. Its translation is CASRKGTGMNTEAFF.

This clone was counted between two and nine times. Other DNA sequences in the sample encode the same CDR3. The chain is built from TRBV5-1 and TRBJ2-5, with 7 bases matching TRBD2. The CDR3 consists of 13 residues. In germline, CDR1 is SGHRS, CDR2 YFSETQ. The junction had 0 bases not matched to a gene; V was cut back by 0 bases and J by 4 bases. The CDR3 region has the DNA TGCGCCAGCAGCTTGGGCGGGGGAGAGACCCAGTACTTC. It is translated as CASSLGGGETQYF.

The chain links TRBV27 to TRBJ2-7, with D possibly being TRBD1 or TRBD2 (5 bases each). CDR1 and CDR2 from the germline V gene are MNHEY and SMNVEV (reference sequence). The CDR3 is made up of 16 amino acids. Between the trimmed V and J ends, which lost 2 bases and 3 bases, there was a span of 17 bases. The CDR3, as DNA: TGTGCCAGCAGTTTACAAGCGGCAGGGCACTACTACGAGCAGTACTTC. This encodes CASSLQAAGHYYEQYF.

This clone came up once. This chain joins TRBV7-2 and TRBJ2-7; TRBD2 aligns across 7 bases. Looked up from germline, CDR1 is SGHTA and CDR2 is FQGNSA. The CDR3 consists of 15 residues. V trimming: 5 bases; J trimming: 4 bases; junction bases outside the gene matches: 11. In DNA form, the CDR3 reads TGTGCCAGCAGCCCCTCGGGGCTAGCGGTGTACGAGCAGTACTTC. This codes for CASSPSGLAVYEQYF.